This TCR beta chain was recovered during a study of T cells in localized non-small cell lung cancer. Study-wide points: Exceeding tumor, uninvolved adjacent lung had the highest T cell clonality.

This CDR3 has 17 residues. Trimming pared 3 bases from V and 0 bases from J, leaving 18 bases between. Germline loops: CDR1 SGDLS, CDR2 YYNGEE. Concerning this clone itself: Its target is unknown.

The data were produced by immunoSEQ multiplex PCR, yet TCRdb's version contains in-frame clones alone and is incomplete. The data hold 40,000 or so clones, with approximately 83% observed a single time. The receptor was derived from a man aged 40 to 69 with stage I lung adenocarcinoma. The source material was peripheral blood, sampled before any cancer treatment. The gene calls are TRBV9 and TRBJ1-2, with D tentatively TRBD1 (5 bases). This CDR3 reads CASSGTGTEKANYGYTF. DNA for the CDR3: TGTGCCAGCAGCGGTACCGGGACGGAAAAAGCTAACTATGGCTACACCTTC. Filled out from reference TRBV9 and TRBJ1-2, the complete variable domain reads DSGVTQTPKHLITATGQRVTLRCSPRSGDLSVYWYQQSLDQGLQFLIQYYNGEERAKGNILERFSAQQFPDLHSELNLSSLELGDSALYFCASSGTGTEKANYGYTFGSGTRLTVV.